Shown below are 15 T cell receptor beta chains from a single sample sequenced in a study of cytomegalovirus exposure and HLA in healthy donors. With 60 Vbeta and 13 Jbeta primers, the PCR was carried out. The assay was immunoSEQ multiplex PCR, and TCRdb's table has in-frame clones only and misses some. The sample records about 180,000 clones, around four fifths being singletons. Sequenced material: PBMCs. The receptors originated from a man younger than 35 in good health and CMV-seronegative.

The J gene is TRBJ2-7, the V gene TRBV4-1; the D gene is possibly TRBD1 (7 bases). Germline assignment: CDR1 MGHRA and CDR2 YSYEKL. V was cut by 0 bases and J by 2 bases, with 17 bases left in between. The CDR3 extends over 17 amino acids. The CDR3 bases are TGCGCCAGCAGCCAAGATGCGGGGACAGTGGGCGCCTACGAGCAGTACTTC. Translated, it gives CASSQDAGTVGAYEQYF.

This CDR3 is CASRRQGPGGSGDTQYF. CDR3 sequence (DNA): TGTGCCAGCAGGCGGCAGGGTCCCGGTGGTTCCGGGGATACGCAGTATTTT. The chain uses TRBV27 and TRBJ2-3; D might be TRBD1 (5 bases). CDR3 length: 17 residues. Per the germline V gene, CDR1 is MNHEY and CDR2 is SMNVEV (reference sequence). With 6 bases removed from V and 6 bases from J, the gap between germline ends came to 25 bases.

The chain employs TRBV5-1 and TRBJ1-2, with TRBD1 matching 9 bases. The CDR3 sequence is 13 residues long. Germline CDR1 reads SGHRS; CDR2 reads YFSETQ. Unmatched junction bases numbered 2, after V lost 4 bases and J lost 4 bases. CDR3 residues: CASSVGQGYGYTF. The CDR3 bases are TGCGCCAGCAGCGTGGGACAGGGCTATGGCTACACCTTC.

V gene TRBV15 combines with J gene TRBJ2-1; TRBD2 aligns across 10 bases. V shed 9 bases and J 2 bases; nucleotides not matched to a gene: 10. CDR1 is LNHNV and CDR2 is YYDKDF in the germline V gene (reference sequence). This CDR3 has 16 residues. CDR3 DNA sequence: TGTGCCACGGGGGCTAGCGGGAGCCTTCCCTACAATGAGCAGTTCTTC. This codes for CATGASGSLPYNEQFF.

The chain joins TRBV7-9 to TRBJ1-2; no firm D call. The germline V gene encodes CDR1 SEHNR and CDR2 FQNEAQ (reference sequence). The V gene lost 1 base and the J gene lost 1 base, with 10 bases spanning the gap. The CDR3 length is 15 residues. The DNA of the CDR3 is TGTGCCAGCAGCTTAGTGGAGAGCTTTAACTATGGCTACACCTTC. Encoded protein: CASSLVESFNYGYTF.

This clone was detected a few times. This sequence joins TRBV20-1 and TRBJ1-1; D uncertain. The CDR3 spans 11 residues. V was pared by 5 bases and J by 2 bases, with 6 bases between. Germline-derived CDR1 and CDR2 are DFQATT and SNEGSKA (reference sequence). The CDR3 here is CSAPVNTEAFF. The DNA of the CDR3 is TGCAGTGCTCCGGTTAACACTGAAGCTTTCTTT.

The chain combines TRBV30 with TRBJ2-7; maybe TRBD2 (5 bases). CDR3 size: 14 residues. From germline, CDR1 is GTSNPN and CDR2 SVGIG (reference sequence). V lost 7 bases, J lost 0 bases, and 16 bases lay in between. The CDR3 nucleotides read TGTGCCTATCGGCAGACCCTAGCCTCCTACGAGCAGTACTTC. It codes for CAYRQTLASYEQYF.

The chain has TRBV7-2 and TRBJ2-5; 10 bases line up with TRBD2. The CDR3 runs 16 residues. Germline lookup yields CDR1 SGHTA and CDR2 FQGNSA. V shed 3 bases, J shed 3 bases, and the junction held 7 bases outside the gene matches. The CDR3 region is CASSFQAGGIKETQYF. For the CDR3, the DNA is TGTGCCAGCAGCTTTCAAGCGGGGGGGATCAAAGAGACCCAGTACTTC.

V usage is TRBV30 and J usage is TRBJ2-7; D is undetermined. The CDR3 spans 11 residues. Germline V gene sequence: CDR1 GTSNPN, CDR2 SVGIG (reference sequence). V was trimmed by 1 base and J by 9 bases, leaving 10 bases between them. CDR3 loop: CAWSGGRGQYF. DNA for the CDR3: TGTGCCTGGAGTGGAGGTCGAGGGCAGTACTTC.

The rearrangement links TRBV1 to TRBJ2-5; the table's D call, TRBD1, was not checked against the DNA. TRBV1 is recorded as a pseudogene. The CDR3 spans 16 residues. Here the CDR3 DNA reads TGCACCAGCAGCCAAGATAATCGACAGGATAAAGAGACCCAGTACTTC. This gives the protein CTSSQDNRQDKETQYF.

This chain connects TRBV4-3 to TRBJ2-7; perhaps TRBD1 as D (6 bases). Germline V CDR1 and CDR2: LGHNA, YSLEER. V dropped 0 bases and J dropped 4 bases, with 13 bases sitting between them. The CDR3 sequence is 15 residues long. The CDR3 DNA is TGCGCCAGCAGCCAAGAATCGACAGGTCGGTACGAGCAGTACTTC. Encoded protein: CASSQESTGRYEQYF.

V is TRBV5-1 and J is TRBJ2-2, with 7 bases lining up with TRBD2. With 5 bases clipped from V and 0 bases from J, the junction kept 7 bases outside the gene matches. This CDR3 is built from 16 residues. Germline CDR1 and CDR2: SGHRS and YFSETQ. The CDR3 spells CASRYTSVTNTGELFF. DNA of the CDR3: TGCGCCAGCAGGTATACTAGCGTAACGAACACCGGGGAGCTGTTTTTT.

This rearrangement joins TRBV10-3 to TRBJ2-1, with TRBD2 matching over 8 bases. Germline-derived CDR1 and CDR2 are ENHRY and SYGVKD. The CDR3 is 17 residues long. The ends lost 0 bases at V and 2 bases at J; junction bases unmatched: 6. CDR3: CAISESSAGGPYNEQFF. The CDR3, as DNA: TGTGCCATCAGTGAGTCATCCGCGGGGGGCCCCTACAATGAGCAGTTCTTC.

J is TRBJ2-2 and V is TRBV15; weak D call: TRBD2 (5 bases). The V and J ends lost 0 bases and 5 bases respectively, with 10 bases between them. Looked up from germline, CDR1 is LNHNV and CDR2 is YYDKDF (reference sequence). This CDR3 spans 15 amino acids. The CDR3 nucleotides are TGTGCCACCAGCAGAGATAAGAGAGGGACCGGGGAGCTGTTTTTT. Encoded protein: CATSRDKRGTGELFF.

The DNA of the CDR3 is TGTGCCAGCAGCTTGGGCAGAAATTACGAGCAGTACTTC. Encoded protein: CASSLGRNYEQYF. The chain joins TRBV13 to TRBJ2-5; D gene uncertain. The J call may be incorrect, as the DNA end agrees better with TRBJ2-7. The CDR3 consists of 13 residues. Germline lookup yields CDR1 PRHDT and CDR2 FYEKMQ (reference sequence).